This T cell receptor beta chain was identified during a study of low-dose radiotherapy and immunotherapy resistance in tumors. Study in general: Nivolumab was given to patients as a 240 mg flat dose every two weeks, and ipilimumab at 1 mg/kg every six weeks. Both were delivered intravenously.

In germline, CDR1 is PRHDT, CDR2 FYEKMQ (reference sequence). This CDR3 has 13 amino acids. V lost 3 bases, J lost 6 bases, and 12 bases lay in between. TRAV- and TRBV-specific primers, spanning alpha and beta chains, primed first-strand cDNA. The PCR that amplified TCRs ran for around 20 cycles, relying on a constant-region primer and a V-primer adapter. TCRdb reprocessed the reads via MiXCR and lists one record per CDR3 protein. This table holds around 90,000 distinct CDR3 sequences, approximately 20% found once. Time point here: before trial treatment. Donors were given nivolumab, ipilimumab, aspirin, low-dose cyclophosphamide and low-dose radiotherapy. Eligibility was restricted to patients presenting with advanced solid tumors that lacked tumor-infiltrating lymphocytes.

Here the sequenced sample was PBMCs, taken before treatment. This clonotype was sampled from a male donor with prostate cancer. The chain links TRBV13 to TRBJ2-7; D assignment may be TRBD1 or TRBD2 (5 bases each). The CDR3 is CASSLRGPAEQYF. The CDR3, as DNA: TGTGCCAGCAGCTTGAGGGGTCCAGCCGAGCAGTACTTC.